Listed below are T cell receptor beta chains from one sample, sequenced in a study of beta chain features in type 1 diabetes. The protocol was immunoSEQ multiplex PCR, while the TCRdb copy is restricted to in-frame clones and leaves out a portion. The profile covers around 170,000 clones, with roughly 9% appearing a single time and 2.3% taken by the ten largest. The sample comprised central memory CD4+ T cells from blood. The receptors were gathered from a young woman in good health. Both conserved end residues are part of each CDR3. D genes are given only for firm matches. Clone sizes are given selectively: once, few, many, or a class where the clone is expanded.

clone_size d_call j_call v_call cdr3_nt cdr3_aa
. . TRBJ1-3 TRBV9 TGTGCCAGCAGCGTAACGGGACATTATCCTTTGGACACCATATATTTT CASSVTGHYPLDTIYF
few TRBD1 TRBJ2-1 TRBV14 TGTGCCAGCAGCCAAGGGAGCCAGGGGGCCTACAATGAGCAGTTCTTC CASSQGSQGAYNEQFF
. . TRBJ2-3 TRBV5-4 TGTGCCAGCAGCTCCGGCGGAGGATCAGATACGCAGTATTTT CASSSGGGSDTQYF
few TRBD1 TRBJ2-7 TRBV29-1 TGCAGCGCCGGGACAGGGGTCCACGAGCAGTACTTC CSAGTGVHEQYF
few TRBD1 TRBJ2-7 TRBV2 TGTGCCAGCCTCCGAACCCTGGACAGGGGATACGAGCAGTACTTC CASLRTLDRGYEQYF
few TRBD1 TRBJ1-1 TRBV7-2 TGTGCCAGCAGCCAAGGACAGGGAGGATCCACTGAAGCTTTCTTT CASSQGQGGSTEAFF
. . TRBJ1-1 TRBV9 TGTGCCAGCAGCGTAGGGGGGGGGTGGAACACTGAAGCTTTCTTT CASSVGGGWNTEAFF
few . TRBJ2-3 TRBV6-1 TGTGCCAGCAGCCCACAGGTCAACACAGATACGCAGTATTTT CASSPQVNTDTQYF
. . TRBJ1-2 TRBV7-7 TGTGCTACACGGGGAGGGCGGGGCTACACCTTC CATRGGRGYTF
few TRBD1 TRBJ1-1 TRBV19 TGTGCCAGTAGACAATCCCCCGACAGGGAGAGCGAGGCTTTCTTT CASRQSPDRESEAFF
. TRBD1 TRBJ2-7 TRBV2 TGTGCCAGCACATTTGGACAGGGGGCGAACGAGCAGTACTTC CASTFGQGANEQYF
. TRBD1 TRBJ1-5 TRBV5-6 TGTGCCAGCAGCTTGGGACAGGGAAGCAATCAGCCCCAGCATTTT CASSLGQGSNQPQHF
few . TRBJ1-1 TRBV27 TGTGCCAGCAGTTTTCTAGACAGGCCGAACACTGAAGCTTTCTTT CASSFLDRPNTEAFF
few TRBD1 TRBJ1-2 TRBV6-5 TGTGCCAGCAGGGGGACCTGGGACAGGGGGTCGAGCTACACCTTC CASRGTWDRGSSYTF
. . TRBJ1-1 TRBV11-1 TGTGCCAGCAGCCGGGTCATGAACACTGAAGCTTTCTTT CASSRVMNTEAFF
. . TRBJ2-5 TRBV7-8 TGTGCCAGCGGTACTAGATCCCAAGAGACCCAGTACTTC CASGTRSQETQYF
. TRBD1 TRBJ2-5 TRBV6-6 TGTGCCAGCAGACTACCAGTAGGGGGCATGGAGACCCAGTACTTC CASRLPVGGMETQYF
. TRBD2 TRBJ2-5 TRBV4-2 TGTGCCAGCAGCCAAGGGGACTACGAGAGGGAGACCCAGTACTTC CASSQGDYERETQYF
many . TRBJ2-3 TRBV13 TGTGCCAGCAGCTTTTCCCTCACAGATACGCAGTATTTT CASSFSLTDTQYF
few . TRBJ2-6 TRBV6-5 TGTGCCAGCAGCGAGGGCGGCTCTGGGGCCAACGTCCTGACTTTC CASSEGGSGANVLTF
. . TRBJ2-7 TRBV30 TGTGCCCGGGAGTCGGGACAGACCCGCGAGCAGTACTTC CARESGQTREQYF
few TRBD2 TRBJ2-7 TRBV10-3 TGTGCCATCAGTGATTCTCTAGCGGGAGGGTCGAACGAGCAGTACTTC CAISDSLAGGSNEQYF
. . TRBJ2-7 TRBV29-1 TGCAGCGTTGCTGGAGGGGGCGGTAGGTCCTACGAGCAGTACTTC CSVAGGGGRSYEQYF
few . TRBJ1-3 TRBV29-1 TGCAGCGTTGGTACAGTCGGATCTGGAAACACCATATATTTT CSVGTVGSGNTIYF
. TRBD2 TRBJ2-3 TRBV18 TGTGCCAGCTCACCACCCTTGGCTAGCGGGAGATACACAGATACGCAGTATTTT CASSPPLASGRYTDTQYF
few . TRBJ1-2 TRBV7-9 TGTGCCAGCAGCCTCCCTAACTATGGCTACACCTTC CASSLPNYGYTF
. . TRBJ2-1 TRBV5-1 TGCGCCAGCAGCTTGCCGCACTCGGGCAATGAGCAGTTCTTC CASSLPHSGNEQFF
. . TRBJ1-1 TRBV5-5 TGTGCCAGCAGCTACCGACCCGACAGGAGGAACACTGAAGCTTTCTTT CASSYRPDRRNTEAFF
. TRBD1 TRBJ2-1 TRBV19 TGTGCCAGCAACGACAGGGTCTCCTACAATGAGCAGTTCTTC CASNDRVSYNEQFF
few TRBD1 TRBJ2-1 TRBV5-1 TGCGCCACCCAAACCGGGACAGTGACCAATGAGCAGTTCTTC CATQTGTVTNEQFF
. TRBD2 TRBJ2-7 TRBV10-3 TGTGCCATCAGCACGACTAGCTTGTACGAGCAGTACTTC CAISTTSLYEQYF
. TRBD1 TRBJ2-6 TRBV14 TGTGCCAGCAGCCCGAGACAGGGTTTTTCCTCTGGGGCCAACGTCCTGACTTTC CASSPRQGFSSGANVLTF
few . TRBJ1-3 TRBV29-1 TGCAGCGTTACCGGACAGACTGGAAACACCATATATTTT CSVTGQTGNTIYF
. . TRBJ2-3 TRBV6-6 TGTGCCAGCAGTCCCCGCGGGATAGATACGCAGTATTTT CASSPRGIDTQYF
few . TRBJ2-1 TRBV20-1 TGCAGTGTAGAACCCTACAATGAGCAGTTCTTC CSVEPYNEQFF
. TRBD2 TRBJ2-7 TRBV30 TGTGCCTGGAAGGGGACTAGCGGGCAATACGAGCAGTACTTC CAWKGTSGQYEQYF
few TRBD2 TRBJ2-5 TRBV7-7 TGTGCTAGCAGCTTCCACGGGGGGCAAGAGACCCAGTACTTC CASSFHGGQETQYF
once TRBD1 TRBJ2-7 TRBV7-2 TGTGCCAGCAGTCGTGGACAGGGGATGGGCGAGCAGTACTTC CASSRGQGMGEQYF
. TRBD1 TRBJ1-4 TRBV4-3 TGCGCCAGCAGCCCCAGGGGGCATGAAAAACTGTTTTTT CASSPRGHEKLFF
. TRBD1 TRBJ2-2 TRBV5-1 TGCGCCAGCAGCATGGCAGGGGGTCTTCGGGAGCTGTTTTTT CASSMAGGLRELFF
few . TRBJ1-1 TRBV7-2 TGTGCCAGCAGCTTAGCGCAGGGTGGCACTGAAGCTTTCTTT CASSLAQGGTEAFF
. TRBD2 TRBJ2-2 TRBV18 TGTGCCAGCTCACCGCCCGGGACTAGCGGAAATACCGGGGAGCTGTTTTTT CASSPPGTSGNTGELFF
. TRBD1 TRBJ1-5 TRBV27 TGTGCCAGCAGTTCCGGGACAGATAATCAGCCCCAGCATTTT CASSSGTDNQPQHF
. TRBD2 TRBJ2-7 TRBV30 TGTGCCTGGAGTTCGGGACTAGCGATACAGTACTTC CAWSSGLAIQYF
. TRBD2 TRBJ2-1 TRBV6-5 TGTGCCAGCGGGTCTAGCGGGGGGGAGCAGTTCTTC CASGSSGGEQFF
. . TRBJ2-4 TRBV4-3 TGCGCCAGCAGCCAAGATGGGCGTCATTCAGGGTACATTCAGTACTTC CASSQDGRHSGYIQYF
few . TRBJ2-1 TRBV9 TGTGCCAGCAGCCCCCGGGACTCCTACAATGAGCAGTTCTTC CASSPRDSYNEQFF
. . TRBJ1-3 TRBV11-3 TGTGCCAGCAGCAATGGCGGGATCTCTGGAAACACCATATATTTT CASSNGGISGNTIYF
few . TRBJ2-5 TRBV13 TGTGCCAGCAGCTTAAAAGGCCTGTCGGGGACCCAGTACTTC CASSLKGLSGTQYF
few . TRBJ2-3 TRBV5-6 TGTGCCAGCAGCGTCTCAGATACGCAGTATTTT CASSVSDTQYF
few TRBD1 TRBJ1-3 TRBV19 TGTGCCAGCACGGACAGGTCTGGAAACACCATATATTTT CASTDRSGNTIYF
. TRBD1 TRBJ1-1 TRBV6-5 TGTGCCAGCAGTTACCCCGGACAGGGGAGAACTGAAGCTTTCTTT CASSYPGQGRTEAFF
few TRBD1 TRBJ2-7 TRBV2 TGTGCCAGCAGTGAACCGGCGGGACAGGGCTTAGGGCAGTACTTC CASSEPAGQGLGQYF
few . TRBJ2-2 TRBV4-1 TGCGCCAGCAGCCAAGATCGGGGAGGGGGTACCGGGGAGCTGTTTTTT CASSQDRGGGTGELFF
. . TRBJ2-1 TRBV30 TGTGCCTGGAGAAACCTAGCAGCGAATGAGCAGTTCTTC CAWRNLAANEQFF
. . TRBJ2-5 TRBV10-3 TGTGCCATCAGTGAGTCGGGTCCGGCCCTGGGGGGGACCCAGTACTTC CAISESGPALGGTQYF